This T cell receptor beta chain was identified in a study of post-analysis software for immune sequencing data. A word on this clonotype: What it binds is unknown.

Looked up from germline, CDR1 is SGHTA and CDR2 is FQGNSA. J gave up 13 bases and V 4 bases, and 11 bases lay outside the gene matches. The CDR3 covers 14 residues. cDNA libraries of TCR beta carried unique molecular identifiers. T cells numbering roughly 0.85 to 11 million gave rise to 400,000 to 550,000 cDNA molecules. One entry per CDR3 protein, called by TCRdb with MiXCR from the PCR reads. The top ten clones hold around 0.56% of a sample with 700,000 to 800,000 distinct CDR3 sequences, 25% to 30% of them seen once. Points from the study as a whole: A significant reduction in normalized Chao1 diversity was observed in multiple sclerosis patients versus controls. By F measure, strong co-clustering occurred among samples prepared in the same batch. Five or six TRBV segments were significantly more frequent in patients than in controls. TRBV5-6, TRBV5-1 and TRBV20-1 were among these segments.

The source is a girl aged 10-17 years with multiple sclerosis. The specimen sequenced was blood. V and J are TRBV7-2 and TRBJ2-4, with 9 bases aligning to TRBD1. DNA of the CDR3: TGTGCCAGCAGCTCGGGGACAGGGAGATACAAGCAGTACTTC. Amino acids: CASSSGTGRYKQYF.